The 28 T cell receptor beta chains reported below all come from one sample, sequenced in a study of shared clonotypes between healthy human individuals. Sequenced by immunoSEQ multiplex PCR; TCRdb stores in-frame clones only, minus some. There are about 980,000 clones in the sample; 76% occur only once, and roughly 1.5% lies in the top ten. The sequencing input was memory CD4+ T cells sorted from blood. Specified subset: CD45RA-negative fraction. All receptors come from a man between 18 and 29 years old in good health.

CDR3 protein: CASSTSSGVYNEQFF. CDR3 sequence (DNA): TGTGCCAGCAGCACATCTAGCGGGGTATACAATGAGCAGTTCTTC. This chain joins TRBV7-2 and TRBJ2-1; 9 nucleotides align to TRBD2. V trimming: 5 bases; J trimming: 4 bases; junction bases outside the gene matches: 6. CDR3 length: 15 amino acids. In germline, CDR1 is SGHTA, CDR2 FQGNSA.

Details on this clone: Other DNA sequences of this sample code for an identical CDR3. This chain uses TRBV5-1 with TRBJ2-3; D is uncertain. Germline values: CDR1 SGHRS, CDR2 YFSETQ. CDR3 size: 14 residues. The ends were cut back, 0 bases at V and 0 bases at J, with 5 bases in the middle. CDR3: CASSLDSSTDTQYF. The DNA for the CDR3 is TGCGCCAGCAGCTTGGACTCAAGCACAGATACGCAGTATTTT.

The gene calls are TRBV6-6 and TRBJ2-7; D might be TRBD2 (6 bases). V was shortened by 8 bases and J by 6 bases, with 14 bases between the two germline ends. There are 12 residues in the CDR3. Germline V lookup: CDR1 MNHNY, CDR2 SVGAGI (reference sequence). The CDR3 reads CASLDVGGEQYF. CDR3 nucleotides: TGTGCCAGCCTAGATGTGGGGGGCGAGCAGTACTTC.

The sample holds one count of this clone. The chain links TRBV10-3 to TRBJ2-1; the match to TRBD2 covers 7 bases. With V trimmed by 4 bases and J by 7 bases, 4 bases remained unmatched. Germline loops: CDR1 ENHRY, CDR2 SYGVKD. The CDR3 is 13 residues long. The chain's CDR3 is CAISAGTTNEQFF. In DNA, the CDR3 is TGTGCCATCAGTGCCGGGACTACAAATGAGCAGTTCTTC.

The V gene is TRBV29-1, the J gene TRBJ2-2; TRBD2 matches 10 bases. Germline CDR1 is SQVTM and CDR2 is ANQGSEA. V was clipped by 7 bases and J by 7 bases; unmatched bases: 6. The CDR3 loop spans 13 amino acids. The CDR3 DNA is TGCAGCGGAGCGGGGGGGGCGCGCGGGGAGCTGTTTTTT. Translated, it gives CSGAGGARGELFF.

The chain uses TRBV27 and TRBJ2-7, with 7 nucleotides matching TRBD1. CDR3 length equals 15 residues. V was clipped by 8 bases and J by 4 bases; unmatched bases: 14. Germline assignment: CDR1 MNHEY and CDR2 SMNVEV (reference sequence). The CDR3 loop is CASGRDLGGSYEQYF. For the CDR3, the DNA is TGTGCCAGCGGGCGAGACCTAGGGGGCTCGTACGAGCAGTACTTC.

The chain joins TRBV6-5 to TRBJ2-5; D unclear. The V end was cut by 0 bases, the J end by 5 bases, with 13 bases between. This CDR3 spans 15 amino acids. Germline V gives CDR1 MNHEY, CDR2 SVGAGI. CDR3 coding DNA: TGTGCCAGCAGTTACTCTTGGGCAGTCGGGGAGACCCAGTACTTC. The encoded protein is CASSYSWAVGETQYF.

V and J are TRBV30 and TRBJ2-7; 10 bases align to TRBD1. Germline V gene data show CDR1 as GTSNPN and CDR2 as SVGIG (reference sequence). The CDR3 covers 16 residues. Trimming removed 1 base from V and 4 bases from J; junction bases left unmatched: 10. This CDR3 reads CAWSAQPGQGSYEQYF. In nucleotides, the CDR3 is TGTGCCTGGAGTGCCCAGCCGGGACAGGGGAGTTACGAGCAGTACTTC.

The rearrangement uses TRBV2 and TRBJ2-5; D gene uncertain. V was clipped by 9 bases and J by 0 bases, with 17 bases between them. This CDR3 is built from 15 residues. Germline loops: CDR1 SNHLY, CDR2 FYNNEI. CDR3 residues: CASSGSYPYQETQYF. The CDR3 bases are TGTGCCAGTTCCGGGTCCTACCCGTACCAAGAGACCCAGTACTTC.

This clone was counted a single time. This chain links TRBV27 with TRBJ2-1, with TRBD2 matching 8 bases. Germline V gives CDR1 MNHEY, CDR2 SMNVEV (reference sequence). Trimming at V came to 8 bases and at J to 4 bases, leaving 10 bases not matched to a gene. CDR3 length: 15 residues. This CDR3 is CASGALAGGYNEQFF. In nucleotides, the CDR3 is TGTGCCAGCGGAGCACTCGCGGGAGGTTACAATGAGCAGTTCTTC.

This clone was detected a few times. The chain links TRBV7-9 to TRBJ1-2; D possibly corresponds to TRBD1 (5 bases). Trimming removed 1 base from V and 8 bases from J, with 11 bases in between. The CDR3 loop spans 13 amino acids. Germline lookup yields CDR1 SEHNR and CDR2 FQNEAQ (reference sequence). The CDR3 loop is CASSLEAGPGYTF. In nucleotides, the CDR3 is TGTGCCAGCAGCTTAGAGGCAGGGCCCGGCTACACCTTC.

The chain links TRBV5-1 to TRBJ1-3, with D unresolved. CDR3 length equals 17 residues. With 1 base removed from V and 0 bases from J, the gap between germline ends came to 14 bases. Germline CDR1 is SGHRS and CDR2 is YFSETQ. The CDR3 here is CASSLTLVKDSGNTIYF. The CDR3 nucleotides are TGCGCCAGCAGCTTGACCCTCGTGAAGGACTCTGGAAACACCATATATTTT.

This sequence joins TRBV4-3 and TRBJ1-1, with D possibly being TRBD1 (5 bases). V lost 0 bases and J 1 base, leaving 9 bases between the germline ends. The germline V gene encodes CDR1 LGHNA and CDR2 YSLEER. The length of the CDR3 is 15 residues. CDR3 nucleotide sequence: TGCGCCAGCAGCCAAGAAAAGGGGCCGAACACTGAAGCTTTCTTT. Its translation: CASSQEKGPNTEAFF.

This rearrangement joins TRBV5-1 to TRBJ2-5; weak D call: TRBD2 (7 bases). The germline V gene has CDR1 SGHRS and CDR2 YFSETQ. Trimming took 5 bases from V and 1 from J, leaving 12 bases between them. The CDR3 runs to 14 residues. CDR3 DNA sequence: TGCGCCAGCAGGGACGGGGGGCCCCAAGAGACCCAGTACTTC. Amino acid sequence: CASRDGGPQETQYF.

The V and J genes are TRBV5-4 and TRBJ2-3; D is perhaps TRBD1 or TRBD2 (6 bases each). The CDR3 contains 19 residues. V was cut by 4 bases and J by 4 bases, with 28 bases left in between. Germline CDR1 and CDR2: SGHNT and YYREEE (reference sequence). The CDR3 region has the DNA TGTGCCAGCAGCCCCCGAGGGGGGCGAGGGTCAGGGTCGGCAGATACGCAGTATTTT. Amino acid sequence: CASSPRGGRGSGSADTQYF.

In its sample, this clone was seen once. The chain recombines TRBV20-1 with TRBJ2-7; D gene unclear. Trimming took off 7 bases at V and 4 bases at J, with 8 bases between the two ends. Germline V gives CDR1 DFQATT, CDR2 SNEGSKA (reference sequence). The CDR3 has 10 amino acids. CDR3 nucleotide sequence: TGCAGTGTGGCAAGATACGAGCAGTACTTC. This translates into CSVARYEQYF.

This rearrangement joins TRBV29-1 to TRBJ2-1, with 7 nucleotides matching TRBD1. Trimming cost V 4 bases and J 3 bases; bases outside gene matches: 3. Germline V CDR1 and CDR2: SQVTM, ANQGSEA. The CDR3 consists of 13 residues. CDR3 bases: TGCAGCGTTGTGGGACAGCTCTACAATGAGCAGTTCTTC. Protein: CSVVGQLYNEQFF.

The rearrangement links TRBV28 to TRBJ1-4, with TRBD1 matching 11 bases. The CDR3 has 16 amino acids. Germline values: CDR1 MDHEN, CDR2 SYDVKM. V lost 4 bases and J lost 7; bases outside the gene matches: 8. CDR3 region: CASSYPGQGAFEKLFF. CDR3 nucleotide sequence: TGTGCCAGCAGTTACCCCGGACAGGGGGCTTTTGAAAAACTGTTTTTT.

The V call is TRBV5-4, the J call TRBJ2-5; 9 positions match TRBD2. Germline trimming cut 4 bases from V and 5 bases from J; bases unmatched to any gene: 3. There are 13 residues in the CDR3. Germline-derived CDR1 and CDR2 are SGHNT and YYREEE (reference sequence). CDR3 in DNA: TGTGCCAGCAGCCGGACTAGCGAGGAGACCCAGTACTTC. Protein sequence: CASSRTSEETQYF.

A note on this clone: Just one base apart from a much larger clone, this may be a read error. Other DNA sequences in this sample translate to the same CDR3. The rearrangement joins TRBV2 to TRBJ2-7; TRBD1 agrees at 11 bases. CDR3 size: 12 residues. CDR1 and CDR2 from the germline V gene are SNHLY and FYNNEI. The CDR3 sequence: CASSGTGGRQYF. The CDR3 DNA reads as TGTGCTAGCAGCGGGACAGGGGGAAGGCAGTACTTC.

This chain joins TRBV7-6 and TRBJ2-7, with D unclear. The CDR3 spans 15 residues. The V end was cut by 5 bases, the J end by 0 bases, with 14 bases between. CDR1 is SGHVS and CDR2 is FNYEAQ in the germline V gene. DNA of the CDR3: TGTGCCAGCAGCCTATCAGACAAGAGCTCCTACGAGCAGTACTTC. Translating it yields CASSLSDKSSYEQYF.

This chain connects TRBV7-2 to TRBJ1-2; TRBD1 is a possible D gene (5 bases). The CDR3 totals 15 residues. Trimming removed 1 base from V and 5 bases from J, with 14 bases in between. In germline, CDR1 is SGHTA, CDR2 FQGNSA. CDR3 coding DNA: TGTGCCAGCAGCTTAGGAGGGGACTCGGGTTATGGCTACACCTTC. Translation: CASSLGGDSGYGYTF.

The chain carries TRBV10-3 and TRBJ2-1; a weak D match, TRBD1 (8 bases). The V end lost 8 bases, the J end lost 6 bases, and 17 bases lay between the germline ends. This CDR3 is built from 14 residues. Germline V gene lookup returns CDR1 ENHRY and CDR2 SYGVKD. The CDR3 sequence: CAIGQGWEGNEQFF. CDR3 sequence (DNA): TGTGCCATCGGACAGGGATGGGAGGGCAATGAGCAGTTCTTC.

This clone was seen just once. V gene TRBV7-2 combines with J gene TRBJ1-1, with a possible D match to TRBD1 (5 bases). The CDR3 contains 14 residues. Trimming shortened V by 5 bases and J by 7 bases, and 17 bases separated the two germline ends. CDR1 is SGHTA, CDR2 FQGNSA, per germline. This chain's CDR3 is CASSPGSAGVEAFF. For the CDR3, the DNA is TGTGCCAGCAGCCCGGGGTCGGCGGGGGTTGAAGCTTTCTTT.

This sequence joins TRBV5-1 and TRBJ2-4, with D unresolved. Looked up from germline, CDR1 is SGHRS and CDR2 is YFSETQ. The CDR3 spans 13 residues. V was pared by 0 bases and J by 4 bases, with 5 bases between. CDR3 region: CASSLGGKNIQYF. The CDR3 coding sequence is TGCGCCAGCAGCTTGGGTGGGAAAAACATTCAGTACTTC. The full variable domain, with the rest looked up from reference TRBV5-1 and TRBJ2-4, is KAGVTQTPRYLIKTRGQQVTLSCSPISGHRSVSWYQQTPGQGLQFLFEYFSETQRNKGNFPGRFSGRQFSNSRSEMNVSTLELGDSALYLCASSLGGKNIQYFGAGTRLSVL.

This chain joins TRBV5-3 and TRBJ2-5, with D perhaps matching TRBD1 or TRBD2 (6 bases each). TRBV5-3 is an open reading frame whose function is uncertain. Trimming stripped 2 bases from V and 7 bases from J, with 30 bases between. CDR3 length: 19 amino acids. The CDR3 is CARSFWDRGRLVVLRTQYF. The CDR3 DNA sequence: TGTGCCAGAAGCTTCTGGGACCGGGGGCGTTTAGTGGTCCTAAGGACCCAGTACTTC.

The gene calls are TRBV4-3 and TRBJ2-7, with D tentatively TRBD1 (5 bases). The CDR3 runs to 15 residues. V was cut by 0 bases and J by 3 bases, with 12 bases left in between. The V gene's germline CDR1 is LGHNA and CDR2 YSLEER. DNA of the CDR3: TGCGCCAGCAGCCAAGATAGGTTTCAGGGCTACGAGCAGTACTTC. The encoded protein is CASSQDRFQGYEQYF.

This clone showed up just once. The rearrangement uses TRBV6-1 and TRBJ2-5; TRBD2 matches at 9 bases. CDR1 is MNHNS and CDR2 is SASEGT in the germline V gene. This CDR3 contains 15 residues. V lost 7 bases to trimming and J lost 4 bases; unmatched junction nucleotides: 10. CDR3 sequence: CASTMGSGSGETQYF. The CDR3 DNA follows: TGTGCCAGCACTATGGGTAGCGGGAGCGGAGAGACCCAGTACTTC.